The entry below describes one T cell receptor (beta chain). Its antigen remains unknown. Per the original methods: Filtering differed, since immunoSEQ gave only junction sequences and no quality scores. Assay used: immunoSEQ multiplex PCR; TCRdb lists only in-frame clones, some missing. D and trimming come from the DNA, and the V and J calls and clone size come from that table. The sample includes over 1.4 million clones, more than 95% of them seen just once. These data are taken from a study of shared clonotypes between healthy human individuals. Study details: Three men and two women, aged 18 to 49, were donors.

Whole-study findings and limits: Unshared clonotypes carried lower generation probabilities than those common to all four donors. A handful of donors had about 5% of their naive CD4 clonotypes in common.

V gave up 0 bases and J gave up 6 bases, with 13 bases separating them. Germline CDR1 and CDR2: SGHRS and YFSETQ. The CDR3 length is 14 residues. Specimen: naive CD4+ T cells sorted from blood. This sample's subset: CD45RA+ positively selected. V is TRBV5-1 and J is TRBJ2-7; tentatively, D is TRBD1 (6 bases). The receptor was derived from a young man in good health. CDR3 in amino acids: CASSLVPRGPEQYF. The CDR3 region has the DNA TGCGCCAGCAGCTTGGTTCCCAGGGGACCCGAGCAGTACTTC.